This TCR beta chain was recovered during a study of CD8 T cells in Susac syndrome. V was shortened by 4 bases and J by 5 bases, with 15 bases between the two germline ends. The CDR3 runs to 14 residues. Germline V CDR1 and CDR2: SGHRS, YFSETQ. Under recently defined diagnostic criteria, the patients with Susac syndrome qualified as having definite or probable disease. Reverse transcription used about 0.45 to 1 ug RNA and random hexamers. TCRdb reanalysed the immunoSEQ multiplex PCR reads using MiXCR and keeps one entry per CDR3 protein. The data show approximately 210,000 distinct CDR3 sequences, about 94% seen once.

The chain employs TRBV5-1 and TRBJ2-5; TRBD1 is a possible D gene (8 bases). The receptor was isolated from a human donor with Susac syndrome. Sequenced sample: CD4+ T cells from PBMCs. The CDR3: CASSDDRGGETQYF. As DNA, the CDR3 is TGCGCCAGCAGCGACGACAGGGGAGGGGAGACCCAGTACTTC.